This TCR beta chain was sequenced during a study of blood T cell repertoires in COVID-19. On the study more broadly: The samples span acute and convalescent COVID-19 from the United States, Italy and Spain.

V was cut by 0 bases and J by 10 bases, with 12 bases left in between. Germline CDR1 is LGHNA and CDR2 is YSLEER. The CDR3 spans 13 residues. The assay was immunoSEQ multiplex PCR, and TCRdb's table has in-frame clones only and misses some. The sample lists 120,000 to 150,000 clones, 75% to 85% occurring once. The chain links TRBV4-3 to TRBJ1-1, with a tentative D call TRBD1 (5 bases). The sequenced sample was peripheral blood. This clonotype was sampled from a woman in her 50s in a cohort sampled during active or convalescent COVID-19. The CDR3 sequence is CASSQDPWGGAFF. The CDR3 nucleotides are TGCGCCAGCAGCCAAGACCCCTGGGGGGGAGCTTTCTTT.